Listed below are T cell receptor beta chains from one sample, sequenced in a study of blood T cell repertoires in COVID-19. Assay used: immunoSEQ multiplex PCR; TCRdb lists only in-frame clones, some missing. The data show 220,000 or so clones, roughly 89% seen once. The sequenced sample was PBMCs or T cells enriched from blood (not recorded which). Every receptor here comes from a woman in her 40s who had recovered from COVID-19. Each CDR3 is given with its conserved first and last residue. Each record gives: J gene, V gene, D gene, clone size, CDR3 DNA, CDR3 protein. D genes are given only for firm matches. A row's size may be missing; if present it is once, few, many or a size class.

TRBJ1-2,TRBV7-8,.,.,TGTGCCAGCAACGGAGGGGCTAACTATGGCTACACCTTC,CASNGGANYGYTF
TRBJ2-3,TRBV24-1,.,.,TGTGCCACCAGTGATCCAAACGGGACACCAGAAGGAGATACGCAGTATTTT,CATSDPNGTPEGDTQYF
TRBJ2-2,TRBV5-1,TRBD1,.,TGCGCCAGCAGCGGGACAGGGGCCAAAACCGGGGAGCTGTTTTTT,CASSGTGAKTGELFF
TRBJ1-4,TRBV7-2,TRBD1,once,TGTGCCAGCAGCTGGACAGGGAGGGGTGAAAAACTGTTTTTT,CASSWTGRGEKLFF
TRBJ2-3,TRBV27,TRBD2,.,TGTGCCAGCAGTTCCCCAGCGGGAGGGGCAGAAGATACGCAGTATTTT,CASSSPAGGAEDTQYF
TRBJ2-1,TRBV3-1/TRBV3-2,.,once,TGTGCCAGCAGCCAAGTGCGTTCGGACAATGAGCAGTTCTTC,CASSQVRSDNEQFF
TRBJ1-2,TRBV3-1/TRBV3-2,TRBD1,.,TGTGCCAGCAGCCAAGATCAGGGGGGTGGCTACACCTTC,CASSQDQGGGYTF
TRBJ2-3,TRBV7-2,.,.,TGTGCCAGCAGCCCCCATCCCCGGACTGCGGGGAAAGATACGCAGTATTTT,CASSPHPRTAGKDTQYF
TRBJ2-1,TRBV10-1,.,.,TGCGCCAGCAGTCAGGGGCAAACACCGCCCAATGAGCAGTTCTTC,CASSQGQTPPNEQFF
TRBJ2-7,TRBV27,.,.,TGTGCCAGCAAGGTAGGGGCCGGGAGCTCCTACGAGCAGTACTTC,CASKVGAGSSYEQYF
TRBJ1-1,TRBV7-8,.,many,TGTGCCAGCAGCTTAGAGTGGGGGGGAGCTGAAGCTTTCTTT,CASSLEWGGAEAFF
TRBJ2-5,TRBV5-4,TRBD2,.,TGTGCCAGCAGCCCAGAACGGGAGGTAAGGGGAGAGACCCAGTACTTC,CASSPEREVRGETQYF
TRBJ2-6,TRBV19,TRBD1,.,TGTGCCAGTAGTATTTTTTCCGGGACAGATGGGGCCAACGTCCTGACTTTC,CASSIFSGTDGANVLTF
TRBJ2-2,TRBV5-4,TRBD2,.,TGTGCCAGCAGCCCTAGCGGGAGGGACACCGGGGAGCTGTTTTTT,CASSPSGRDTGELFF
TRBJ1-6,TRBV14,.,.,TGTGCCAGCAGCCACGGGATGGGTAGGAATAATTCACCCCTCCACTTT,CASSHGMGRNNSPLHF
TRBJ2-3,TRBV27,TRBD2,.,TGTGCCAGCAGTCCGGGACTAGCGGGAGGGGGCACAGATACGCAGTATTTT,CASSPGLAGGGTDTQYF
TRBJ2-7,TRBV7-2,.,.,TGTGCCAGCAGCTTCCCCAAGCTGCCGTACGAGCAGTACTTC,CASSFPKLPYEQYF
TRBJ1-4,TRBV5-4,.,.,TGTGCCAGCACCGAACGGGGGGGGAGTGAAAAACTGTTTTTT,CASTERGGSEKLFF
TRBJ2-1,TRBV28,TRBD1,few,TGTGCCAGCAGTCCGGGACAGATTGGGCAGTTCTTC,CASSPGQIGQFF
TRBJ2-5,TRBV11-2,TRBD1,.,TGTGCCAGCAGGACTATCAGGGGGCGAAACGAGACCCAGTACTTC,CASRTIRGRNETQYF
TRBJ2-1,TRBV5-1,TRBD2,.,TGCGCCAGCAGCTTGGCCAATGTGGGACTAGCGGGGAACAATGAGCAGTTCTTC,CASSLANVGLAGNNEQFF
TRBJ2-1,TRBV30,.,.,TGTGCCTGGAGTGAACTAGCCGTAACCTACAATGAGCAGTTCTTC,CAWSELAVTYNEQFF
TRBJ2-1,TRBV28,.,.,TGTGCCAGCAGTTCGTACAGGGGAGGCGTTACCTACAATGAGCAGTTCTTC,CASSSYRGGVTYNEQFF
TRBJ2-3,TRBV6-5,.,.,TGTGCCAGCAGTTATTCTGGGACTGGTAGCACAGATACGCAGTATTTT,CASSYSGTGSTDTQYF
TRBJ2-3,TRBV6-5,.,.,TGTGCCAGCAGTCCGGGCACAGATACGCAGTATTTT,CASSPGTDTQYF
TRBJ1-4,TRBV9,.,.,TGTGCCAGCAGCGTTCAGGCAGGGGTAGGGGAAAAACTGTTTTTT,CASSVQAGVGEKLFF
TRBJ2-4,TRBV30,TRBD1,.,TGTGCCTGGAGTGCCGGGACAGGGGGGACCAAAAACATTCAGTACTTC,CAWSAGTGGTKNIQYF
TRBJ2-4,TRBV19,TRBD2,.,TGTGCCAGTAGTCAAACGGGACTAGCGGGATTAGCCAAAAACATTCAGTACTTC,CASSQTGLAGLAKNIQYF
TRBJ2-1,TRBV19,.,.,TGTGCCAGTAGTATTTCGCTAGCCCCAGTGCGGGAGCAGTTCTTC,CASSISLAPVREQFF
TRBJ2-5,TRBV7-2,TRBD2,.,TGTGCCAGCAGCACACGACTAGCGGGACCCCAAGAGACCCAGTACTTC,CASSTRLAGPQETQYF
TRBJ1-2,TRBV7-9,TRBD1,.,TGTGCCAGCAGCTTAGGACAGGGGATGGACTATGGCTACACCTTC,CASSLGQGMDYGYTF
TRBJ2-3,TRBV27,.,.,TGTGCCAGCACCCCCCAAGCCCCCCCAGATACGCAGTATTTT,CASTPQAPPDTQYF
TRBJ1-2,TRBV29-1,.,.,TGCAGCGTTGAAGTCGGAGGGGGCTACACCTTC,CSVEVGGGYTF
TRBJ2-1,TRBV18,.,.,TGTGCCAGCTCACCAGTTTTTCGTTATAGAAACAATGAGCAGTTCTTC,CASSPVFRYRNNEQFF
TRBJ1-2,TRBV12-3/TRBV12-4,.,.,TGTGCCAGCAGTTTAACAGGGAACTATGGCTACACCTTC,CASSLTGNYGYTF
TRBJ2-7,TRBV28,.,.,TGTGCCAGCAGTTTATTCGTCCCCGGCTCCTACGAGCAGTACTTC,CASSLFVPGSYEQYF
TRBJ2-3,TRBV9,TRBD2,once,TGTGCCAGCAGCATTAGCGGGAGGGCTAGCACAGATACGCAGTATTTT,CASSISGRASTDTQYF
TRBJ2-1,TRBV6-2/TRBV6-3,TRBD1,.,TGTGCCAGCAGCCCCAGGGGGGAGCAGTTCTTC,CASSPRGEQFF
TRBJ2-2,TRBV5-5,.,.,TGTGCCAGCAGTCTAAATCAGGGGCCACACACCGGGGAGCTGTTTTTT,CASSLNQGPHTGELFF
TRBJ2-1,TRBV30,TRBD1,.,TGTGCCTGGACGAAGCCCAGGGGGCCATACGGGGGTGAGCAGTTCTTC,CAWTKPRGPYGGEQFF
TRBJ1-2,TRBV10-3,TRBD1,.,TGTGCCATCAGTGAGTCTTTTGGACAGGGGGTTAGAGATGGCTACACCTTC,CAISESFGQGVRDGYTF
TRBJ2-1,TRBV2,.,.,TGTGCCAGCAGTCCTTCGACAGAGCAGTTCTTC,CASSPSTEQFF
TRBJ2-3,TRBV24-1,TRBD2,.,TGTGCCACCAGTGATTTCCCACCTAGCGGGGAACAGCTTCATACGCAGTATTTT,CATSDFPPSGEQLHTQYF